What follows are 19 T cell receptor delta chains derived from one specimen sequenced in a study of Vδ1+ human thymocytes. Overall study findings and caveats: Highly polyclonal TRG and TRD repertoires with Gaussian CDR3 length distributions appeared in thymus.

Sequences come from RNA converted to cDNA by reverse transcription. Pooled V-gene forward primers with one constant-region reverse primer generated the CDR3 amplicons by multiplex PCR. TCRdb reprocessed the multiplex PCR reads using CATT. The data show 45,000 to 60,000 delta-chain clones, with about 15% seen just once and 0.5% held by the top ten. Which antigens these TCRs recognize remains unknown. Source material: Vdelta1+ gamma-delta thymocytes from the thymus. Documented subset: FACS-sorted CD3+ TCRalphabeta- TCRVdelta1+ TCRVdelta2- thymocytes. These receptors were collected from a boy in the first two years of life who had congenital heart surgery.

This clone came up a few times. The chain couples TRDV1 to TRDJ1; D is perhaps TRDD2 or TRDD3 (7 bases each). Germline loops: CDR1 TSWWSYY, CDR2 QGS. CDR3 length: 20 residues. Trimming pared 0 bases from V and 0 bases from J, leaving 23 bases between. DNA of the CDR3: TGTGCTCTTGGGGAACTCCTTCCTCCATACGGGGGGATCCACACCGATAAACTCATCTTT. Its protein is CALGELLPPYGGIHTDKLIF.

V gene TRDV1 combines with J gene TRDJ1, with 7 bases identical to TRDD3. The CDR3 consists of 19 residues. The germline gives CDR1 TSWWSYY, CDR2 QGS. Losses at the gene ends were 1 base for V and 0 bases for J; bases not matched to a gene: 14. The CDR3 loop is CALGEPLRGPGGYTDKLIF. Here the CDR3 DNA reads TGTGCTCTTGGGGAACCCCTTAGGGGACCTGGGGGGTACACCGATAAACTCATCTTT.

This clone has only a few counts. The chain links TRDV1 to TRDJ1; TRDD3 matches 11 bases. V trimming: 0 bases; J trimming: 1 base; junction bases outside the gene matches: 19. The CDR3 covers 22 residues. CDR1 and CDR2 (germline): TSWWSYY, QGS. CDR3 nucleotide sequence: TGTGCTCTTGGGGAACTATTTGGGAAATCCCCATACTGGGGGATAATCACCGATAAACTCATCTTT. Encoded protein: CALGELFGKSPYWGIITDKLIF.

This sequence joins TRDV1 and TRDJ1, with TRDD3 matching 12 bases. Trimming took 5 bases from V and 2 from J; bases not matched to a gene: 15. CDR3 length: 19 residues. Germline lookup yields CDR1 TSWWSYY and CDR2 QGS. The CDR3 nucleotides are TGTGCTCTTGGGATATTTTGGGATTTACTGGGGGATACTACCGATAAACTCATCTTT. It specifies CALGIFWDLLGDTTDKLIF.

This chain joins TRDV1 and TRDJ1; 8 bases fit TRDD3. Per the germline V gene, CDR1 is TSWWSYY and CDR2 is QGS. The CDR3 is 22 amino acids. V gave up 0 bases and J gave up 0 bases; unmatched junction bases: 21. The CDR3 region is CALGELRSTKWGMVYYTDKLIF. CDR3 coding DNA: TGTGCTCTTGGGGAACTAAGGTCTACGAAGTGGGGGATGGTGTATTACACCGATAAACTCATCTTT.

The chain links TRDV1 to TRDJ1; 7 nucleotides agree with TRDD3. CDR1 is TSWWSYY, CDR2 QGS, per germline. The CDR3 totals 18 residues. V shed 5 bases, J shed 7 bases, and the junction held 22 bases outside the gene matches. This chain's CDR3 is CALGPSGTLTGEQTKLIF. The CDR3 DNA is TGTGCTCTTGGGCCATCGGGGACTCTTACTGGGGAACAAACTAAACTCATCTTT.

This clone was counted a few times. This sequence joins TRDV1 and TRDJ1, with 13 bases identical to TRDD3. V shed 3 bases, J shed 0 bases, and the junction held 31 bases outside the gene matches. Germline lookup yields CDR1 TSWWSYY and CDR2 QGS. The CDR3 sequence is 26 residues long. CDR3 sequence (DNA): TGTGCTCTTGGGGACAAGGGGGTCGTAAAGGGGCCCCATCATACTGGGGGATACGGGTACACCGATAAACTCATCTTT. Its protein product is CALGDKGVVKGPHHTGGYGYTDKLIF.

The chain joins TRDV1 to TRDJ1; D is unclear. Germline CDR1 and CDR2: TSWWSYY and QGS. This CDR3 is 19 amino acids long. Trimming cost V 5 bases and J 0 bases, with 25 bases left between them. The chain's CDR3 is CALGNALRWYVHNTDKLIF. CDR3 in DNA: TGTGCTCTTGGGAACGCTCTACGCTGGTACGTCCATAACACCGATAAACTCATCTTT.

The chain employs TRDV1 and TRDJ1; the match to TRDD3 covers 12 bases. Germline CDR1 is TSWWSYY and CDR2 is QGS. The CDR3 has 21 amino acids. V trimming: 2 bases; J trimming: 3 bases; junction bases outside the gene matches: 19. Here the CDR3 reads CALGEEVCLLGDTRVPDKLIF. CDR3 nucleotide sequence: TGTGCTCTTGGGGAAGAGGTTTGCCTACTGGGGGATACCCGTGTCCCCGATAAACTCATCTTT.

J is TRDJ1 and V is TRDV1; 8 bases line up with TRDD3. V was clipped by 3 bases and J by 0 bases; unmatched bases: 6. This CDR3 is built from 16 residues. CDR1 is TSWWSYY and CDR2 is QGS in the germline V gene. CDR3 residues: CALGDSLGDYTDKLIF. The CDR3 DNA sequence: TGTGCTCTTGGGGATTCCCTGGGGGACTACACCGATAAACTCATCTTT.

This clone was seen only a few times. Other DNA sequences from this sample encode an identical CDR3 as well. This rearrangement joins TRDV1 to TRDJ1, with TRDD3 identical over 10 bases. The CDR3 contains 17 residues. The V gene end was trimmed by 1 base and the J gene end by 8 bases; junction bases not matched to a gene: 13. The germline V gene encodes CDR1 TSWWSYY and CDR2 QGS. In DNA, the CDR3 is TGTGCTCTTGGGGAACGAGTCCTCCTGGGGGATAAAGAGAAACTCATCTTT. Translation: CALGERVLLGDKEKLIF.

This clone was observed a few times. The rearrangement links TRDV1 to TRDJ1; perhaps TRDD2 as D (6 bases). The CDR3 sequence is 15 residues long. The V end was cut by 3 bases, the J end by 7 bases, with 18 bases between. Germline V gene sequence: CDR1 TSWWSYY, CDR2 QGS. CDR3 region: CALGELPEDLPKLIF. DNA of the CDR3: TGTGCTCTTGGGGAGCTTCCTGAGGATCTTCCTAAACTCATCTTT.

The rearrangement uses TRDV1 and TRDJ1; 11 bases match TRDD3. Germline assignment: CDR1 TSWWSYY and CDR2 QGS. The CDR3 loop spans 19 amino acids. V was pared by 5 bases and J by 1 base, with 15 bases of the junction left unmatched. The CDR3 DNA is TGTGCTCTTGGGCCAATCGCCCTGGGGGATACTCTTCGCACCGATAAACTCATCTTT. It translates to CALGPIALGDTLRTDKLIF.

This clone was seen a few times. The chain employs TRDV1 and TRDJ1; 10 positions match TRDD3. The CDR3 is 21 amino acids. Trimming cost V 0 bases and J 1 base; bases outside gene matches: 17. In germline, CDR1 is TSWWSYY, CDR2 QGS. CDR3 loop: CALGELCLPTLLGDATDKLIF. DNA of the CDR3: TGTGCTCTTGGGGAACTATGCCTACCCACCTTACTGGGGGATGCCACCGATAAACTCATCTTT.

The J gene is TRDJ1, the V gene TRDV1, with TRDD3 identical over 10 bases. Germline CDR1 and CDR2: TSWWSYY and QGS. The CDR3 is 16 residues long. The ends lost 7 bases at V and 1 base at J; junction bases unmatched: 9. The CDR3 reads CALDHSLGDTTDKLIF. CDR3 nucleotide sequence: TGTGCTCTTGACCATTCTTTGGGGGATACCACCGATAAACTCATCTTT.

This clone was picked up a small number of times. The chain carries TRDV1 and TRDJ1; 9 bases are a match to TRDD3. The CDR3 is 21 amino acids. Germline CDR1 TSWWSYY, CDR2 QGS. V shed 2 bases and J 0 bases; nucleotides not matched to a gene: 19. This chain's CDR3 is CALGEYVLRTGGGVYTDKLIF. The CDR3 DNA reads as TGTGCTCTTGGGGAATACGTATTGCGCACTGGGGGAGGCGTGTACACCGATAAACTCATCTTT.

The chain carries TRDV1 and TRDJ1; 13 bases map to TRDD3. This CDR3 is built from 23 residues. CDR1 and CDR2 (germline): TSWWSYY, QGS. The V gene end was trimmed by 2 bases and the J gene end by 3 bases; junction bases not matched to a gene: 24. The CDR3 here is CALGEINFLPGSTGGYVPDKLIF. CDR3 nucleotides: TGTGCTCTTGGGGAAATAAACTTCCTACCCGGTAGTACTGGGGGATACGTCCCCGATAAACTCATCTTT.

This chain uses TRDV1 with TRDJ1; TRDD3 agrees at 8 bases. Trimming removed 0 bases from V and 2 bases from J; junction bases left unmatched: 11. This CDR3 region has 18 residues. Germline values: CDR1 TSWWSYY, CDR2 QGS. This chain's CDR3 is CALGELGVLLGGTDKLIF. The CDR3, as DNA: TGTGCTCTTGGGGAACTGGGCGTTTTACTGGGGGGGACCGATAAACTCATCTTT.

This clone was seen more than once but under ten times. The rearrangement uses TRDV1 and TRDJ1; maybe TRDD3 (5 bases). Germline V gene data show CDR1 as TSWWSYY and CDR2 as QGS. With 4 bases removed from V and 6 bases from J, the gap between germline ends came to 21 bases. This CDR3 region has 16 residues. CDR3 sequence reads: CALGGLSLGLDYKLIF. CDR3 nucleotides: TGTGCTCTTGGGGGCCTTTCCCTGGGACTGGATTATAAACTCATCTTT.